These 25 T cell receptor beta chains were all obtained from the same sample, sequenced in a study of response to subunit inactivated influenza vaccine. TCRdb redid the calling of the RT-PCR reads with MiXCR, one entry per CDR3 protein. This repertoire shows 300,000 to 350,000 distinct CDR3 sequences, 20% to 25% found once; its top ten account for 10%. Here the sequenced sample was PBMCs from blood, taken approximately 22 months after vaccination. The receptors here all came from a man aged 45 to 75 who received an inactivated influenza vaccine.

V and J are TRBV6-5 and TRBJ2-1; 14 bases are shared with TRBD2. Germline values: CDR1 MNHEY, CDR2 SVGAGI. After removal of 0 bases from V and 8 bases from J, the junction contained 6 bases not matched to a gene. The CDR3 covers 17 residues. The CDR3 is CASSYSLGLAGEDEQFF. The CDR3 region has the DNA TGTGCCAGCAGTTACTCGCTGGGACTAGCGGGAGAGGATGAGCAGTTCTTC.

This clonotype was detected ten times or more. Compared with germline, one end of the junction differs, possibly owing to a read error. V and J are TRBV5-1 and TRBJ1-5; D is undetermined. Looked up from germline, CDR1 is SGHRS and CDR2 is YFSETQ. The CDR3 runs to 13 residues. The CDR3 region is CASSLERNQPQHF. CDR3 coding DNA: TGTGCCAGCAGCTTAGAACGTAATCAGCCCCAGCATTTT.

The table lists this clonotype with a few counts. The chain combines TRBV5-1 with TRBJ2-3, with 8 bases identical to TRBD1. V trimming: 1 base; J trimming: 3 bases; junction bases outside the gene matches: 13. CDR1 is SGHRS, CDR2 YFSETQ, per germline. The CDR3 runs to 18 residues. CDR3 amino acids: CASSLTLQGAKRTDTQYF. The CDR3 DNA is TGCGCCAGCAGCTTGACCCTGCAGGGGGCAAAGAGAACAGATACGCAGTATTTT.

This clonotype has more than one count but fewer than ten. The chain combines TRBV10-3 with TRBJ2-1; TRBD1 agrees at 8 bases. In germline, CDR1 is ENHRY, CDR2 SYGVKD. The length of the CDR3 is 13 residues. Germline trimming cut 4 bases from V and 10 bases from J; bases unmatched to any gene: 6. The CDR3, as DNA: TGTGCCATCAGTGGCAGGACAGGGAGAGAGCAGTTCTTC. It translates to CAISGRTGREQFF.

The chain carries TRBV7-8 and TRBJ1-2, with D perhaps matching TRBD1 (5 bases). The CDR3 sequence is 14 residues long. V gave up 5 bases and J gave up 7 bases, with 17 bases separating them. Germline CDR1 reads SGHVS; CDR2 reads FQNEAQ. DNA for the CDR3: TGTGCCAGCAGCCAAGCCCTCAGGGCCGGTGGCTACACCTTC. As protein: CASSQALRAGGYTF.

The CDR3 DNA sequence: TGTGCCAGCAGTTTACCCCAGGATGGCTACACCTTC. Its protein is CASSLPQDGYTF. This chain connects TRBV28 to TRBJ1-2; no clear D. Looked up from germline, CDR1 is MDHEN and CDR2 is SYDVKM. V shed 2 bases and J shed 6 bases, with 7 bases lying between them. This CDR3 has 12 residues.

The J gene is TRBJ1-5, the V gene TRBV12-3 or TRBV12-4; D call uncertain. Trimming shortened V by 2 bases and J by 7 bases, and 12 bases separated the two germline ends. There are 14 residues in the CDR3. The CDR3: CASSLSGRRQPQHF. In DNA form, the CDR3 reads TGTGCCAGCAGTTTAAGCGGCAGGAGACAGCCCCAGCATTTT.

This clonotype showed up many times. The rearrangement links TRBV29-1 to TRBJ1-4, with D hard to call. CDR3 length: 14 residues. Between the trimmed V and J ends, which lost 6 bases and 4 bases, there was a span of 15 bases. Germline-derived CDR1 and CDR2 are SQVTM and ANQGSEA. The CDR3 protein is CSVSPGPVNEKLFF. CDR3 nucleotide sequence: TGCAGCGTCTCACCTGGGCCTGTTAATGAAAAACTGTTTTTT.

This clonotype was counted only a few times. The chain has TRBV2 and TRBJ1-1; no clear D gene. Deletions cut 6 bases from V and 2 bases from J, with 19 bases between. Germline V gene sequence: CDR1 SNHLY, CDR2 FYNNEI. The length of the CDR3 is 16 residues. Here the CDR3 DNA reads TGTGCCAGCAGCCCAGGACGGGCGAGAGGAAACACTGAAGCTTTCTTT. This sequence encodes CASSPGRARGNTEAFF.

This chain joins TRBV20-1 and TRBJ2-7; TRBD1 might be the D (6 bases). V was shortened by 6 bases and J by 5 bases, with 14 bases between the two germline ends. This CDR3 has 12 amino acids. CDR1 and CDR2 from the germline V gene are DFQATT and SNEGSKA (reference sequence). CDR3 residues: CSARDIGHEQYF. Here the CDR3 DNA reads TGCAGTGCCCGGGACATCGGCCACGAGCAGTACTTC.

The chain has TRBV28 and TRBJ1-5; D possibly corresponds to TRBD1 (5 bases). The CDR3 has 15 residues. V lost 3 bases and J lost 3, with 12 bases in between. The germline V gene has CDR1 MDHEN and CDR2 SYDVKM. This chain's CDR3 is CASSLLSRVNQPQHF. CDR3 DNA: TGTGCCAGCAGTTTGTTGTCCAGGGTCAATCAGCCCCAGCATTTT.

This clonotype has more than one count but fewer than ten. The rearrangement uses TRBV6-2 or TRBV6-3 and TRBJ2-1, with 10 bases fitting TRBD2. Germline CDR1 is MNHEY and CDR2 is SVGEGT. Losses at the gene ends were 5 bases for V and 4 bases for J; bases not matched to a gene: 5. The CDR3 extends over 15 amino acids. CDR3 sequence: CASSPTSGMYNEQFF. DNA for the CDR3: TGTGCCAGCAGTCCCACTAGCGGGATGTACAATGAGCAGTTCTTC.

This clonotype has only a few counts. J is TRBJ1-1 and V is TRBV4-2; D not certain. The V end was cut by 0 bases, the J end by 0 bases, with 8 bases between. The germline V gene has CDR1 LGHNA and CDR2 YNFKEQ. This CDR3 has 15 residues. The CDR3 spells CASSQDPSLNTEAFF. CDR3 DNA: TGTGCCAGCAGCCAAGATCCGAGCCTGAACACTGAAGCTTTCTTT.

A word on this clonotype: A read error may produce the germline difference seen at one junction end. The CDR3 DNA is TGTGCCAACAGCCGACGACTAGCGGGCCTCACCGGGGAGCTGTTTTTT. Protein: CANSRRLAGLTGELFF. The V and J genes are TRBV3-1 and TRBJ2-2; 10 positions agree with TRBD2. The CDR3 covers 16 residues. CDR1 and CDR2 (germline): LGHDT, YNNKEL (reference sequence). Using reference TRBV3-1 and TRBJ2-2 for the parts outside the CDR3, the full variable domain is DTAVSQTPKYLVTQMGNDKSIKCEQNLGHDTMYWYKQDSKKFLKIMFSYNNKELIINETVPNRFSPKSPDKAHLNLHINSLELGDSAVYFCANSRRLAGLTGELFFGEGSRLTVL.

On this clonotype itself: The junction differs from germline at one of its ends, possibly a read error. The chain has TRBV5-1 and TRBJ1-6; 7 nucleotides align to TRBD1. The CDR3 spans 14 residues. The V gene's germline CDR1 is SGHRS and CDR2 YFSETQ. The CDR3 DNA is TGCGCCAGCAGCGAGGGACAGACTAATTCGCCCCTCCACTTT. Protein sequence: CASSEGQTNSPLHF.

This clonotype turned up a few times. CDR3: CASSEDSGMQFF. In DNA form, the CDR3 reads TGTGCCAGCAGCGAGGACAGTGGCATGCAGTTCTTC. This rearrangement joins TRBV9 to TRBJ2-1; TRBD1 might be the D (6 bases). This CDR3 contains 12 residues. Germline CDR1 is SGDLS and CDR2 is YYNGEE. V was shortened by 3 bases and J by 12 bases, with 13 bases between the two germline ends.

The rearrangement joins TRBV7-2 to TRBJ1-5; TRBD1 might be the D (6 bases). V lost 5 bases and J 0 bases, leaving 11 bases between the germline ends. The CDR3 loop spans 15 amino acids. In germline, CDR1 is SGHTA, CDR2 FQGNSA. The CDR3 coding sequence is TGTGCCAGCAGCCACAGGACAGTTAGCAATCAGCCCCAGCATTTT. It is translated as CASSHRTVSNQPQHF.

V usage is TRBV7-9 and J usage is TRBJ1-2; D is uncertain. CDR1 is SEHNR and CDR2 is FQNEAQ in the germline V gene (reference sequence). The CDR3 is made up of 14 amino acids. V was shortened by 2 bases and J by 5 bases, with 12 bases between the two germline ends. This CDR3 reads CASSLYRTGYGYTF. The CDR3 DNA follows: TGTGCCAGCAGCTTATACCGGACGGGATATGGCTACACCTTC.

In its sample, this clonotype was seen many times. V is TRBV12-3 or TRBV12-4 and J is TRBJ1-3, with a possible D match to TRBD1 (5 bases). The CDR3 consists of 12 residues. V dropped 4 bases and J dropped 7 bases, with 8 bases sitting between them. The CDR3 reads CASSWGSNTIYF. The CDR3 DNA is TGTGCCAGCAGTTGGGGGAGCAACACCATATATTTT.

V is TRBV15 and J is TRBJ2-3; TRBD2 aligns across 9 bases. The CDR3 runs 19 residues. CDR1 is LNHNV and CDR2 is YYDKDF in the germline V gene (reference sequence). The trim removed 0 bases at V and 2 bases at J, leaving 12 bases unmatched. CDR3 loop: CATSRDKNRLAGPTDTQYF. CDR3 DNA: TGTGCCACCAGCAGAGATAAAAATAGGCTAGCGGGACCCACAGATACGCAGTATTTT.

V and J are TRBV14 and TRBJ2-5; D not resolved. Trimming left V 0 bases short and J 3 bases short, with 8 bases between. The CDR3 has 14 amino acids. Germline CDR1 and CDR2: SGHDN and FVKESK. DNA for the CDR3: TGTGCCAGCAGCCAAGATTGGGCTGAAGAGACCCAGTACTTC. It encodes CASSQDWAEETQYF.

This clonotype was seen a single time. One junction end does not reproduce the germline sequence, and a read error may be involved. The genes are TRBV20-1 and TRBJ1-5; TRBD1 is a possible D gene (5 bases). Germline lookup yields CDR1 DFQATT and CDR2 SNEGSKA (reference sequence). The CDR3 is 15 amino acids. The CDR3 here is CRARDLRAYNQPQHF. The CDR3 coding sequence is TGCAGAGCTAGAGATCTCAGGGCTTACAATCAGCCCCAGCATTTT.

The rearrangement links TRBV7-2 to TRBJ2-7; D gene ambiguous. V dropped 5 bases and J dropped 0 bases, with 17 bases sitting between them. Germline V gene sequence: CDR1 SGHTA, CDR2 FQGNSA. This CDR3 contains 16 residues. The DNA of the CDR3 is TGTGCCAGCAGCCCCTCGTACGGATCTATCTCCTACGAGCAGTACTTC. Protein sequence: CASSPSYGSISYEQYF.

The sample holds a few counts of this clonotype. The rearrangement links TRBV11-2 to TRBJ1-1; D uncertain. This CDR3 contains 16 residues. Germline V gene data show CDR1 as SGHAT and CDR2 as FQNNGV. The germline V and J ends were trimmed by 0 bases and 1 base, with 12 bases remaining between them. The CDR3 loop reads CASSLDWVNSNTEAFF. CDR3 nucleotides: TGTGCCAGCAGCTTAGATTGGGTAAATTCGAACACTGAAGCTTTCTTT.

The table lists this clonotype with a few counts. V and J are TRBV5-8 and TRBJ1-4, with 9 bases that match TRBD1. J lost 4 bases, V lost 5 bases, and 9 bases had no gene match. This CDR3 has 16 residues. CDR1 and CDR2 (germline): SGHTS, YDEGEE. CDR3 nucleotides: TGTGCCAGCAGACTCACAGGGGGCTTTATTAATGAAAAACTGTTTTTT. Amino acids: CASRLTGGFINEKLFF.